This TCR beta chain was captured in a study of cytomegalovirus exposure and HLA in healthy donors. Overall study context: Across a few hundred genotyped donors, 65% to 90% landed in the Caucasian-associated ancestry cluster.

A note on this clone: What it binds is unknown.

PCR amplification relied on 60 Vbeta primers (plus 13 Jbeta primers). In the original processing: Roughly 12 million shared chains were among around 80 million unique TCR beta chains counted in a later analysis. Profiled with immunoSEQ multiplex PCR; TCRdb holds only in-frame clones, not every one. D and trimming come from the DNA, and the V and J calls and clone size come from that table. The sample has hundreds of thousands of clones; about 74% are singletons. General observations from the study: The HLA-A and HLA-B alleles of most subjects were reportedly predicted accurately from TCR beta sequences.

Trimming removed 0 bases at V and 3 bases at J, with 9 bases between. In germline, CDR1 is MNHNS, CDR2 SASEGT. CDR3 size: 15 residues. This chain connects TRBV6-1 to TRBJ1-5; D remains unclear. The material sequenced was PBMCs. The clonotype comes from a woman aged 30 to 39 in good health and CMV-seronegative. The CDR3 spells CASSEAGGNNQPQHF. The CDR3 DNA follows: TGTGCCAGCAGTGAAGCCGGAGGTAACAATCAGCCCCAGCATTTT.